This TCR beta chain was obtained from a study of blood T cells in healthy people across ages. Study outcomes and limitations: Conclusively comparing naive with antigen-experienced cells was impossible with unsorted PBMCs. Per-million-T-cell TCR beta diversity fell roughly linearly with age.

The use of a sample-barcoded 5' primer and a J-beta primer mix characterized a second PCR of roughly 6 to 11 cycles. TCRdb independently ran MiXCR on the 5' RACE reads; one entry per CDR3 protein. The profile covers some 1.4 million distinct CDR3 sequences, with roughly 45% appearing a single time and around 8% taken by the ten largest. As for this clonotype: As yet, its antigen is unknown.

Every participating donor contributed roughly 10 milliliters of peripheral blood through a draw. The V gene's germline CDR1 is MNHEY and CDR2 SMNVEV (reference sequence). The V end was cut by 8 bases, the J end by 0 bases, with 13 bases between. This CDR3 comprises 15 residues. Specimen: blood. The chain joins TRBV27 to TRBJ2-2; weak D call: TRBD2 (6 bases). The sequence was collected from a woman aged 18-29 years in good health. CDR3 sequence (DNA): TGTGCCAGCTTTAAACAGCGGGCGAACACCGGGGAGCTGTTTTTT. Amino acids: CASFKQRANTGELFF.